This T cell receptor beta chain was observed in a study of T cells in Graves' hyperthyroidism and ophthalmopathy. Notes on the study in general: Most clonotypes expanded in thyroid above 0.001 were likewise present in blood. Through a model of 13 V-J features, ophthalmopathy was separated from stable hyperthyroidism.

The CDR3 regions of TCR beta were amplified from RNA transcripts. The HTBI set primed first-round TCR CDR3 RT-PCR. TCRdb reprocessed the multiplex PCR reads with MiXCR, giving one entry per CDR3 protein. Found here are a few hundred thousand distinct CDR3 sequences, less than 25% of them singletons; the top ten hold about 25%. Trimming removed 0 bases at V and 9 bases at J, with 15 bases between. This CDR3 spans 14 amino acids. CDR1 is SNHLY and CDR2 is FYNNEI in the germline V gene. The sample holds many counts of this clonotype. What it recognizes is unknown. Diagnosis relied on clinical symptoms, serum thyroxine and TRAb, thyroid ultrasound and orbital computed tomography.

The rearrangement uses TRBV2 and TRBJ2-7; D may match TRBD1 or TRBD2 (5 bases each). This TCR was recovered from a young man with Graves' hyperthyroidism. Sequencing input: blood. This CDR3 reads CASSEAGPGAGQYF. In DNA, the CDR3 is TGTGCCAGCAGTGAAGCAGGGCCCGGGGCCGGGCAGTACTTC.